The following is a T cell receptor beta chain sequence with its context. The antigen is unknown. Germline V gives CDR1 MNHEY, CDR2 SMNVEV (reference sequence). Trimming took off 5 bases at V and 7 bases at J, with 14 bases between the two ends. This CDR3 is built from 14 residues. This record comes from a study of T cell responses to AZD1222 COVID-19 vaccine. Overall study findings and caveats: The peak T cell response came first, and repertoires were sampled only after it. Females made up more of the donors, who were largely white British, and clonal diversity may have come out too low. Among AZD1222 vaccinees, only six or seven were seropositive at baseline.

Generated by immunoSEQ multiplex PCR, the TCRdb table keeps only in-frame clones and is missing some. The profile covers about 140,000 clones, with around 92% appearing a single time and around 3.3% taken by the ten largest. This TCR derives from an adult who received the AZD1222 COVID-19 vaccine. Sequenced here: peripheral blood, sampled 28 days after the second AZD1222 dose. The rearrangement joins TRBV27 to TRBJ1-4, with D unresolved. DNA for the CDR3: TGTGCCAGCAGTCTGACCGGCCAGAGTGAAAAACTGTTTTTT. Translating it yields CASSLTGQSEKLFF. Full variable domain (rest looked up from reference TRBV27 and TRBJ1-4): EAQVTQNPRYLITVTGKKLTVTCSQNMNHEYMSWYRQDPGLGLRQIYYSMNVEVTDKGDVPEGYKVSRKEKRNFPLILESPSPNQTSLYFCASSLTGQSEKLFFGSGTQLSVL.